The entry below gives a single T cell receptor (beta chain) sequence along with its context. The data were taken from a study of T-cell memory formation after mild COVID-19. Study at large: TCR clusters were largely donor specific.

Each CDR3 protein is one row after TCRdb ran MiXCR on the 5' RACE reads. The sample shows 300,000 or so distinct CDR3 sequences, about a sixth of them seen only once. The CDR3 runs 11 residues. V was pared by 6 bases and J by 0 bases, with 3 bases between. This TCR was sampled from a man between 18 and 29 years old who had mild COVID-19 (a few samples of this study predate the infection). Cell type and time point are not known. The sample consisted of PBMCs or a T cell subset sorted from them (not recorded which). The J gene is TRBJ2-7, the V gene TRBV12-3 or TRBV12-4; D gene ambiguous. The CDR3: CASRSSYEQYF. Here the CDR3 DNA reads TGTGCCAGCAGGAGCTCCTACGAGCAGTACTTC.